Below, one TCR beta chain is given with its context. Its target antigen remains unknown. One base away there is no much larger clone; base qualities are not given. The library was built by means of the immunoSEQ multiplex PCR assay. For the multiplex PCR, a mixture combining 60 forward primers for TCR Vbeta segments and 13 reverse primers for TCR Jbeta segments was used. A multiplex PCR assay on genomic DNA amplified the CDR3 region of rearranged TCR beta genes. On the Illumina HiSeq System, the amplified TCR beta libraries were sequenced as 87-base-pair reads. For the original study's pipeline: A later analysis tallied roughly 78 million unique TCR beta chains across the 550 to 850 repertoires, and some 10 million of those chains were shared by two or more donors. To remove PCR and sequencing errors, raw reads were error-corrected and collapsed into unique sequences using a nearest-neighbor algorithm that merged closely related sequences. Alignment of CDR3 sequences to IMGT reference sequences was used to assign V, D and J gene segments. Each retained sequence needed at least a six-nucleotide match to both a V gene segment and a J gene segment. Rearrangements were classified as productive when the CDR3 lacked stop codons and remained in frame with V and J, and all other rearrangements were classified as non-productive. CDR3 was defined by IMGT convention, running from the second conserved V-encoded cysteine to the conserved J-encoded phenylalanine. The earlier analysis of about 610 of the donors excluded any sequence lacking an unambiguous match to a single V gene segment. In an earlier analysis of several hundred of the donors, V segments were called functional above 56.7% productive rearrangements and were called segregating when the between-donor standard deviation exceeded 5%. A statistical classification framework was built to diagnose cytomegalovirus status from the catalog of TCR beta chain sequences. In a later analysis, V and J genes were assigned by comparing TCR nucleotide sequences against IMGT/GENE-DB human TR gene sequences. The TCRdist pipeline was used in a later analysis to assign CDR3 sequences and most-parsimonious VDJ recombination scenarios. A later analysis defined each TCR beta chain by its CDR3 amino acid sequence plus V-gene family, and excluded reads lacking a unique V-gene family. In a later analysis, 450 to 600 highly shared, low-generation-probability nucleotide sequences were removed to address suspected cross-contamination and a sequencing artifact. For each public chain, a later analysis derived a clonal expansion index from normalized ranks of inferred template counts within each repertoire. Generation probabilities in a later analysis came from a VDJ recombination model fitted to out-of-frame rearrangements, and those results were checked against IGoR. A later analysis scored TCR-TCR, TCR-HLA and TCR-CMV co-occurrence with hypergeometric tests, applying a repertoire-size bias correction to TCR pairs. False discovery rates were estimated in a later analysis by permuting HLA or CMV assignments 20 times. In a later analysis, co-occurring TCRs were grouped using DBSCAN, and TCRdist sequence similarity was added for clustering within HLA-allele-positive subsets. Co-occurrence clustering excluded repertoires with fewer than 30,000 or more than 120,000 public chains, plus five with anomalous nucleotide sharing. This is the immuneACCESS table as TCRdb keeps it, with only in-frame sequences that have V and J called. A part of the clones is gone; compared with another copy, unresolved V genes explain less than half, and the rest is unexplained. Clone size and V and J calls were adopted from that table, with D and trimming inferred from the DNA. Recorded for this sample are about 190,000 clones; 79% of them occurred a single time. The top ten clones comprise 1.6% of the sample.

The sample comes from a study of cytomegalovirus exposure and HLA in healthy donors (dated by TCRdb to the late 2010s). Study-wide context: An earlier analysis of fewer than 750 of the donors reported 250 to 350 Gb of sequence data and 117 million unique TCR beta sequences obtained from about 200 million T cells. Roughly 300 gigabases of sequencing data and about 92 million unique TCR sequences made up an early release that covered fewer than 650 HLA-typed donors. Of the roughly 390 genotyped donors, over 65% fell in the genetic ancestry cluster associated with self-reported Caucasian donors. The study aimed to test whether cataloging public T cell receptors could reveal signatures of past pathogen exposure. The T cell repertoires of around 670 subjects were profiled by immunosequencing and related to cytomegalovirus serostatus. A separate validation cohort of more than 100 different subjects was used in addition to the approximately 610-subject first cohort. To predict cytomegalovirus infection status, the study brought together high-throughput TCR immunosequencing, statistical association of individual TCRs with disease status, and machine learning. To study patterns of TCR occurrence, a later analysis re-analyzed previously published TCR beta repertoires from around 660 donors and added high-resolution HLA genotyping. The later analysis used no new phenotypic data to find candidate immune exposures, relying instead on TCR beta sequences and their occurrence across donors. An earlier analysis of around 580 of the donors used high-throughput TCR beta sequencing to judge whether each TCR beta V gene segment behaved as functional or pseudogenic. Donor age, sex, ethnicity and CMV serostatus were compiled together with the repertoire data. A later genetic analysis used genome-wide SNP genotypes for about 65% of the roughly 700 donors, treating that subset as a discovery cohort. Every discovery cohort repertoire had been produced on one sequencing platform. Both class I and class II loci were covered by HLA typing, at four-digit resolution. The number of typed donors differed by locus: about 620-640 for A, B, C, DRB1 and DQB1; approximately 520 for DQA1; 606 for DPA1; and roughly 450 for DPB1. A few DR-DQ haplotypes were handled as single units for association and clustering because linkage in the cohort was strong. Among 350 to 400 genotyped donors of the cohort, an average of about 240,000 unique TCR beta nucleotide sequences were sequenced per donor, around 20% of them non-productive.

The CDR3 has 16 amino acids, counting the end cysteine and phenylalanine. Only CDR3 DNA is held: 48 bases, read in frame from base 1. The germline V gene yields SGHTA for CDR1 and FQGNSA for CDR2. V and J are trimmed by 1 base and 3 bases, and the gene matches miss 6 bases of the junction. The cohort was made up of under 800 healthy bone marrow donors. At the time of sampling, every cohort member was nominally healthy, though immune exposures that went unrecorded were likely present. The donor tested CMV seronegative and was one of the 352 seronegative cohort members. Every donor gave a peripheral blood sample, and the peripheral blood mononuclear cells from that sample were used for TCR beta sequencing. The Qiagen DNeasy Blood Extraction Kit was used to extract genomic DNA from the blood cell samples. Points the paper makes about the study in general: An association between a missense DCLRE1C variant and V-gene and J-gene trimming of TCR beta chains was found in a later genetic analysis and replicated in an independent cohort. In a later analysis, the rate of TCR association differed among HLA loci, with DRB1 alleles having the most associated TCRs and HLA-C alleles having the fewest. In vitro tests confirmed that a few of the cytomegalovirus-associated TCR beta chains recognize cytomegalovirus antigens. While some public TCRs were present in many individuals, most TCR sequences turned up only very rarely across donors. According to a later analysis, parvovirus B19, influenza, CMV and Epstein-Barr virus appeared linked to several top co-occurrence clusters. HLA typing was unavailable for some donors at each locus, so association tests used only the typed subset. Linkage disequilibrium might explain the correlated functional status among segregating V segments, but an unknown experimental factor could not be excluded. Compared with the approximately 710-donor mean, donors in an Asian-associated ancestry cluster had fewer N-insertions in productive TCRs, according to a later genetic analysis. In a later analysis, most CMV-associated TCR beta chains were found to appear HLA-restricted, with HLA associations seemingly driven largely by CMV exposure. Roughly uniform sequencing depth across donors was assumed in presence/absence analyses, although this assumption may not hold. A further reported finding was that TCR beta sequences accurately predicted the HLA-A and HLA-B alleles for most subjects in the first cohort. The earlier analysis of around 600 of the donors excluded 15 to 20 rarely observed V segments, including chromosome 9 orphons, because counts were too low. Because the 87-base-pair reads could not distinguish some IMGT-functional V segments, including TRBV6-2 and TRBV6-3, those segments were excluded. In both the original and validation cohorts, the classifier was reported to diagnose cytomegalovirus status with high specificity and sensitivity. The study listed 150 to 200 TCR beta chains as associated with cytomegalovirus. Broadly in line with IMGT annotations, most TCR beta V segments showed up in productive rearrangements about 87% or about 30% of the time in an earlier analysis of several hundred of the donors. The authors suggested that the approach could potentially be extended to other disease states and immunological phenotypes. At a false discovery rate of 0.05, a later analysis linked roughly 17,000 TCR beta sequences to specific HLA alleles. CMV serostatus was the only immune exposure information available for the cohort. In a later analysis, HLA-associated TCR beta chains showed more clonal expansion and lower generation probabilities than non-associated chains that were equally common. This cohort had only TCR beta chains sequenced, and the lack of alpha or paired-chain data limited which features could be detected. A cluster of highly shared sequence variants was judged likely to be a technical artifact of the sequencing pipeline. When HLA alleles, especially DR and DQ, strongly co-occurred, attributing TCR associations to individual alleles was difficult.

The clonotype was recovered from a woman aged 18-35 years in good health and CMV-seronegative. The V and J segments used are TRBV7-2 and TRBJ2-7; 10 bases in the middle match TRBD2. Source material: PBMCs. The CDR3: CASSLDRASGSYEQYF. DNA sequence: TGTGCCAGCAGCTTAGATAGGGCTAGCGGGAGCTACGAGCAGTACTTC. The full variable domain, with segments outside the CDR3 supplied by the reference TRBV7-2 and TRBJ2-7 proteins, appears as GAGVSQSPSNKVTEKGKDVELRCDPISGHTALYWYRQSLGQGLEFLIYFQGNSAPDKSGLPSDRFSAERTGGSVSTLTIQRTQQEDSAVYLCASSLDRASGSYEQYFGPGTRLTVT.